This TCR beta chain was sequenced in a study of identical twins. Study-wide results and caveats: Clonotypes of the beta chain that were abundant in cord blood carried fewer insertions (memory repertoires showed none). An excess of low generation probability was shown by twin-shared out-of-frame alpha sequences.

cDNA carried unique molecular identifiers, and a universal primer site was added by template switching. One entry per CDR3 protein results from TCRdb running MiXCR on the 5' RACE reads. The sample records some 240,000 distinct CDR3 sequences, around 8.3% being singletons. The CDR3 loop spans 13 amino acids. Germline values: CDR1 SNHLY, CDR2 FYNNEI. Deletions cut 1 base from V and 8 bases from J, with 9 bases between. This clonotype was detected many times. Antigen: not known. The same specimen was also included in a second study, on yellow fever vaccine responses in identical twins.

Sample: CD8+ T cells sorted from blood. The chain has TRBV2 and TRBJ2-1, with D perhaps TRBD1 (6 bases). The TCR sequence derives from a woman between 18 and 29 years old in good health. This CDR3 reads CASSEGRGDEQFF. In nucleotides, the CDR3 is TGTGCCAGCAGTGAAGGCAGGGGCGATGAGCAGTTCTTC.